The entry that follows covers one T cell receptor beta chain sequence. This clone's antigen is unknown. A read error is possible here, since a much larger clone lies one base away. The library was made by multiplex PCR. The sequencer listed for this sample is Illumina HiSeq 4000. iRepertoire HTBI primers and Arm-PCR amplification of CDR3 regions were used to construct TCR beta libraries. Before sequencing, the PCR products went through gel purification. As for the authors' bioinformatics: Gene usage analysis of CDR3 amino acid clonotypes used the 62 TRBV and around 13 TRBJ segments found across samples. COPE and FqMerger were used to merge filtered high-quality paired reads into contigs. BLAST was used to align contigs to IMGT TRBV, TRBD and TRBJ reference genes, and CDR3 was defined according to IMGT. Any clonotype with a frequency above 0.1% was classified as a highly expanded clone. Repertoire diversity was measured by Shannon entropy, and V-J evenness by the Gini coefficient. Clonotypes shared by more than one individual were considered public. TCRdb reanalyzed the raw reads on its own, using fastp at Q25 for trimming and MiXCR for clone calling, and kept in-frame beta chains. Merged by CDR3 protein, the rows form single entries marked with the most common genes and DNA. In this record, the V and J calls reflect TCRdb's handling and not the investigators' own analysis. A total of around 420,000 distinct CDR3 sequences appear in this sample, over 14% of them only once. Together, the top ten hold over 7% of the sample.

These data originate in a study of regulatory T cells in long-lasting Graves disease (dated by TCRdb to the early 2020s). Broadly, across the study: Newly diagnosed Graves' disease patients had taken antithyroid drugs for less than 3 months. This study used TCR sequencing and RNA sequencing of peripheral blood to compare persistent Graves' disease patients against newly diagnosed Graves' disease patients. The study was registered as a clinical trial and conducted in China. A total of around 35 samples underwent TCR sequencing, from about 13 patients with persistent Graves' disease and 20 patients with newly diagnosed Graves' disease. Results and caveats for the whole study, not just this receptor: The authors noted that the small sample size was a limitation that may lower accuracy. Compared with newly diagnosed patients, patients with persistent Graves' disease had lower TCR Shannon entropy and fewer highly expanded clones, which suggests clonal expansion. Patients with persistent disease shared more public clonotypes (about 3,000) than newly diagnosed patients did (more than 900). Because the primary lesion, thyroid tissue, could not be accessed, the study looked at peripheral blood alone. Persistent disease showed preferential use of TRBV28, TRBJ1-2 and TRBJ2-5, whereas newly diagnosed disease favored TRBV20-1 and TRBJ2-1. Sequencing and analysis were restricted to the TCR beta chain.

Explained via the paper, the time point label denotes: newly diagnosed GD, antithyroid drugs for less than 3 months. RNA was extracted from PBMCs in TRIzol for both TCR sequencing and RNA sequencing. The diagnosis of Graves' disease was made according to American Thyroid Association guidelines. Patients for the study were recruited at an endocrinology department in Xi'an, China. Each patient gave about 9.1 milliliters of peripheral blood, collected in an EDTA anticoagulant tube. Ficoll Paque Plus density gradient separation was used to isolate PBMCs, and no additional T cell sorting was done. An Agilent 2100 Bioanalyzer and agarose gel were used to check RNA quality, while a NanoDrop 2000 measured RNA concentration. The germline V gene (reference sequence) yields DFQATT for CDR1 and SNEGSKA for CDR2. The CDR3 holds 15 amino acids from the cysteine to the phenylalanine. The sequence is cut down to CDR3 DNA, 45 bases in frame from base 1.

The sample was also reused in another study, on T cells in Graves' hyperthyroidism and ophthalmopathy. Taken from the second paper: Stable Graves' hyperthyroidism was defined as no progression to ophthalmopathy during 18 months of follow-up. Hyperthyroidism patients were newly diagnosed, with disease duration under 2 months, and aged 18 to 65 years. Any patient with an uncontrolled infection, another autoimmune disease, pregnancy or lactation was excluded. Diagnoses relied on clinical symptoms, serum thyroxine and TRAb, thyroid ultrasound and orbital computed tomography. For the first round of RT-PCR on the TCR CDR3, the HTBI primer set was used together with the Qiagen OneStep RT-PCR kit. Most expanded thyroid clonotypes (frequency above 0.001) were also detected in blood, suggesting blood repertoires may reflect thyroid immune responses. In cross-validation, a model built on a 13 V-J signature told ophthalmopathy apart from stable hyperthyroidism with just under 90% sensitivity and around 81% specificity, and in testing the same model reached 80%/75%. In validation, the model predicted progression to ophthalmopathy a median of roughly 6.2 months before onset, with approximately 71% sensitivity and about 72% specificity. To identify TCR V-J signatures that set the groups apart, the researchers used a discovery cohort of 100 patients, made up of 43 with Graves' ophthalmopathy and 55 to 65 with stable Graves' hyperthyroidism. Prospective prediction of ophthalmopathy was tested in an independent validation cohort of 18 to 20 hyperthyroidism patients and approximately 17 patients who later progressed to ophthalmopathy. The 95 to 100 discovery patients were randomly divided into training and test sets at a 7:3 ratio. In addition, the study compared T-cell repertoires in thyroid tissue and in blood from about 6 Graves' hyperthyroidism patients. Following sampling, methimazole starting at 30 mg daily was given to hyperthyroidism patients, and high-dose intravenous methylprednisolone was given to ophthalmopathy patients. A second multiplex PCR round built the libraries, followed by size selection and purification. Sequencing of the libraries was done on an Illumina HiSeq2000 using paired-end 100 bp reads. SOAPnuke was used to process the raw data, removing reads that contained adapters or uncalled bases, had a mean Phred below 15, or lacked an exact match to the constant primer or identifier. COPE v1.2.5 was used to merge high-quality paired reads, and clonotypes were defined as unique nucleotide sequences. MiTCR v1.1 was used to align the clonotypes against IMGT TRBV, TRBD and TRBJ reference segments. The analysis included only V-J combinations with a frequency above 0.0001, which together covered 99% to 99.2% of the repertoires. The TCS score was defined as F50 (clonal expansion) divided by E x V (chaos), with BLOSUM62-based TCRdist calculated between CDR3 peptides within each V-J. Welch's t-statistics and random forest reduced around 510 V-J features to around 14, which were used in a naive Bayes classifier (R e1071). Sample size was not statistically predetermined, and blinding of investigators to group allocation was not performed. The paper reports TCR Vbeta CDR3 sequencing of more than 120 peripheral blood samples: under 45 ophthalmopathy, fewer than 80 hyperthyroidism and 17 progressor patients.

The specimen was peripheral blood mononuclear cells (PBMCs), collected at new diagnosis, from a patient treated with antithyroid drugs. The chain uses TRBV20-1 and TRBJ1-1; 7 bases in between match TRBD1. This receptor was obtained from a middle-aged woman with Graves disease. Donor details come from another sample of the same person, matched by shared clones. The DNA sequence reads TGCAGTGCCCCTCGACAGGGCCTCATGAACACTGAAGCTTCCTTT. Translated, it reads CSAPRQGLMNTEASF.